Given below is one TCR beta chain in context. Antigen specificity is unknown. The study ran its PCR with 60 Vbeta and 13 Jbeta primers. The repertoire was sequenced with immunoSEQ multiplex PCR; TCRdb's copy has only in-frame clones and lacks some. The table includes some 150,000 clones, 55% to 80% detected once. The sample is drawn from a study of cytomegalovirus exposure and HLA in healthy donors. General study findings and limits: Rare TCR sequences dominated, though some public TCRs recurred in many donors.

Losses at the gene ends were 3 bases for V and 2 bases for J; bases not matched to a gene: 3. This CDR3 has 15 residues. CDR1 MNHNS and CDR2 SASEGT come from the germline V gene. The clonotype comes from a woman between 35 and 50 years old in good health and CMV-seronegative. Sequencing was carried out using PBMCs. The chain is built from TRBV6-1 and TRBJ2-7, with TRBD1 matching over 11 bases. CDR3 DNA sequence: TGTGCCAGCAGTGACAGGGACAGGGGGACCTACGAGCAGTACTTC. Its protein is CASSDRDRGTYEQYF.